The sequence of this T cell receptor (beta chain) was determined in a study of T cells expressing NK-cell markers. Reprocessing the 5' RACE reads, TCRdb reports a single entry for every CDR3 protein and omits DNA. The data include some 440,000 distinct CDR3 sequences; the top ten clones carry 1.4%. Germline V gives CDR1 LGHDT, CDR2 YNNKEL (reference sequence). The CDR3 loop spans 13 amino acids. This clonotype was sampled from a woman aged 45 to 65 in good health. The chain is built from TRBV3-1 and TRBJ2-1. The sequencing input was blood T cells: a sorted CD56 or NKG2C T cell subset, CD4+ or CD8+ T cells, or bulk PBMC T cells (not recorded which). CDR3 sequence: CASSRSRDNEQFF.